The 2 T cell receptor beta chains given below trace back to one sample, sequenced in a study of blood T cell repertoires in COVID-19. Produced via immunoSEQ multiplex PCR; TCRdb's table is partial and in-frame only. Of approximately 200,000 clones listed, around 81% are singletons. The sequencing sample was made of PBMCs or T cells enriched from blood (not recorded which). Receptors originate from a man aged 35-49 years who had recovered from COVID-19.

About this clone: Other DNA sequences from this sample encode an identical CDR3 as well. The chain uses TRBV19 and TRBJ1-2; 9 bases are a match to TRBD1. In germline, CDR1 is LNHDA, CDR2 SQIVND (reference sequence). The CDR3 has 14 residues. The V segment lost 5 bases and the J segment 2 bases; nucleotides outside the gene matches: 3. The CDR3 protein is CASSLGQGNYGYTF. CDR3 nucleotides: TGTGCCAGTAGTCTCGGACAGGGGAACTATGGCTACACCTTC.

The rearrangement links TRBV28 to TRBJ2-3, with D hard to call. Germline CDR1 is MDHEN and CDR2 is SYDVKM. CDR3 length equals 12 residues. Trimming left V 4 bases short and J 9 bases short, with 11 bases between. Here the CDR3 DNA reads TGTGCCAGCAGTTCCGCGGTCGACACGCAGTATTTT. This codes for CASSSAVDTQYF.